This T cell receptor beta chain derives from a study of beta chain features in type 1 diabetes. Expressed TCRB transcripts got sequenced, as all isolated RNA was reverse transcribed. Some clones are missing from TCRdb's copy, which holds only in-frame ones; the method was immunoSEQ multiplex PCR. The sample has around 500,000 clones, roughly 10% seen once. Study results and caveats: Here, the possible influence of HLA type (on TCRB rearrangement) remained unresolved. Insertions were fewer and deletions more numerous at VDJ junctions in type 1 diabetes patients.

A few counts support this clone. Antigen specificity is unknown. Source material: naive CD4+ T cells from blood. This receptor was identified in a woman aged 18 to 35 in good health.

The CDR3 DNA reads as TGTGCCAGCAGCCCGACAGGGAGTATTAGTAACTATGGCTACACCTTC. Residues: CASSPTGSISNYGYTF. The chain has TRBV7-9 and TRBJ1-2; 7 nucleotides match TRBD1. The germline CDR1 and CDR2 sequences are SEHNR and FQNEAQ (reference sequence). The CDR3 sequence is 16 residues long. V lost 5 bases, J lost 1 base, and 10 bases stayed unmatched.